These 25 T cell receptor beta chains came from one sample sequenced in a study of CD8 T cells in Susac syndrome. The authors reverse transcribed roughly 0.5 to 1 ug RNA with random hexamers. TCRdb re-analysed the immunoSEQ multiplex PCR reads in MiXCR, keeping a single row per CDR3 protein. The sample holds about 94,000 distinct CDR3 sequences, roughly 94% seen once. Sequencing used CD4+ T cells from PBMCs. Every receptor here comes from a human donor with Susac syndrome.

The rearrangement links TRBV7-6 to TRBJ1-3, with D tentatively TRBD1 (6 bases). V was clipped by 4 bases and J by 4 bases, with 17 bases between them. This CDR3 comprises 16 residues. Germline V gene sequence: CDR1 SGHVS, CDR2 FNYEAQ. This CDR3 is CASSSRLQGGGNTIYF. The CDR3, as DNA: TGTGCCAGCAGCTCCCGACTACAGGGAGGAGGAAACACCATATATTTT.

The rearrangement joins TRBV27 to TRBJ2-3; 7 bases match TRBD1. With 7 bases clipped from V and 9 bases from J, the junction kept 13 bases outside the gene matches. The CDR3 has 14 amino acids. Germline CDR1 MNHEY, CDR2 SMNVEV (reference sequence). DNA of the CDR3: TGTGCCAGCACCCCTTCCAGGGGGTTGGGGACGCAGTATTTT. It yields the protein CASTPSRGLGTQYF.

V usage is TRBV6-6 and J usage is TRBJ1-2; D is perhaps TRBD1 (5 bases). Germline V gene lookup returns CDR1 MNHNY and CDR2 SVGAGI (reference sequence). With 4 bases removed from V and 4 bases from J, the gap between germline ends came to 19 bases. The CDR3 runs 16 residues. The CDR3, as DNA: TGTGCCAGCAGTTGGGGTGCGGGGCGGGCCAGCTATGGCTACACCTTC. Amino acid sequence: CASSWGAGRASYGYTF.

The chain uses TRBV11-1 and TRBJ1-1; 8 bases are a match to TRBD1. The CDR3 totals 15 residues. CDR1 and CDR2 (germline): SGHAT, FQDESV (reference sequence). Trimming removed 5 bases from V and 0 bases from J; junction bases left unmatched: 5. The CDR3 coding sequence is TGTGCCAGCAGCGGAAGGGACAGGATGAACACTGAAGCTTTCTTT. Amino acid sequence: CASSGRDRMNTEAFF.

This chain joins TRBV12-3 or TRBV12-4 and TRBJ2-3; D remains ambiguous. This CDR3 is built from 12 residues. The ends were cut back, 2 bases at V and 5 bases at J, with 5 bases in the middle. CDR3 region: CASSLFGDTQYF. The CDR3 DNA follows: TGTGCCAGCAGTTTATTCGGAGATACGCAGTATTTT.

This clonotype was observed a single time. The J gene is TRBJ2-5, the V gene TRBV4-3; D is perhaps TRBD1 or TRBD2 (6 bases each). The CDR3 has 17 amino acids. Germline V gene sequence: CDR1 LGHNA, CDR2 YSLEER. Trimming pared 0 bases from V and 2 bases from J, leaving 16 bases between. CDR3 bases: TGCGCCAGCAGCCAAGATATCCCGGGGGCCATACAAGAGACCCAGTACTTC. It yields the protein CASSQDIPGAIQETQYF.

The chain links TRBV5-1 to TRBJ2-2, with a weak D call TRBD1 (6 bases). CDR3 length equals 15 residues. The V end lost 0 bases, the J end lost 3 bases, and 9 bases lay between the germline ends. CDR1 and CDR2 (germline): SGHRS, YFSETQ. This CDR3 reads CASSLDRADTGELFF. CDR3 bases: TGCGCCAGCAGCTTGGACAGGGCGGACACCGGGGAGCTGTTTTTT.

This chain uses TRBV5-1 with TRBJ1-4; tentative D call: TRBD1 (5 bases). The CDR3 is 16 amino acids. The germline V gene has CDR1 SGHRS and CDR2 YFSETQ. Deletions cut 4 bases from V and 0 bases from J, with 13 bases between. This CDR3 is CASSAETDSTNEKLFF. The CDR3 nucleotides are TGCGCCAGCAGCGCTGAGACAGATTCAACTAATGAAAAACTGTTTTTT.

This rearrangement joins TRBV12-3 or TRBV12-4 to TRBJ2-4; D is possibly TRBD1 (5 bases). The ends were cut back, 5 bases at V and 6 bases at J, with 14 bases in the middle. The CDR3 has 14 amino acids. The CDR3, as DNA: TGTGCCAGCAGTCGCAGGACATCGCCAAACATTCAGTACTTC. This gives the protein CASSRRTSPNIQYF.

The J gene is TRBJ2-3, the V gene TRBV5-1; 7 bases map to TRBD2. The junction had 3 bases not matched to a gene; V was cut back by 2 bases and J by 6 bases. Germline values: CDR1 SGHRS, CDR2 YFSETQ. This CDR3 is built from 13 residues. The DNA of the CDR3 is TGCGCCAGCAGCTTTGCGGGGGTGGATACGCAGTATTTT. Translated, it gives CASSFAGVDTQYF.

The chain is built from TRBV30 and TRBJ2-3; perhaps TRBD2 as D (5 bases). This CDR3 has 13 residues. Deletions cut 1 base from V and 0 bases from J, with 5 bases between. The V gene's germline CDR1 is GTSNPN and CDR2 SVGIG (reference sequence). In DNA form, the CDR3 reads TGTGCCTGGAGTGGAGGGAGCACAGATACGCAGTATTTT. Its translation is CAWSGGSTDTQYF.

V usage is TRBV5-1 and J usage is TRBJ2-1; 9 nucleotides agree with TRBD1. Looked up from germline, CDR1 is SGHRS and CDR2 is YFSETQ. With V trimmed by 0 bases and J by 5 bases, 3 bases remained unmatched. This CDR3 has 15 amino acids. The CDR3 is CASSLVGQGHNEQFF. CDR3 coding DNA: TGCGCCAGCAGCTTGGTGGGACAGGGTCACAATGAGCAGTTCTTC.

The J gene is TRBJ2-1, the V gene TRBV2; unclear D gene. V gave up 6 bases and J gave up 0 bases, with 9 bases separating them. This CDR3 has 14 amino acids. Germline assignment: CDR1 SNHLY and CDR2 FYNNEI. CDR3 bases: TGTGCCAGCAGGGCATTGGGCTCCTACAATGAGCAGTTCTTC. It specifies CASRALGSYNEQFF. Variable domain in full (rest from reference TRBV2 and TRBJ2-1): EPEVTQTPSHQVTQMGQEVILRCVPISNHLYFYWYRQILGQKVEFLVSFYNNEISEKSEIFDDQFSVERPDGSNFTLKIRSTKLEDSAMYFCASRALGSYNEQFFGPGTRLTVL.

The rearrangement joins TRBV29-1 to TRBJ2-7; 8 nucleotides agree with TRBD1. With 6 bases clipped from V and 4 bases from J, the junction kept 5 bases outside the gene matches. The CDR3 length is 12 residues. Germline V gene data show CDR1 as SQVTM and CDR2 as ANQGSEA. This CDR3 is CSVPGGKYEQYF. In DNA form, the CDR3 reads TGCAGCGTCCCAGGGGGCAAGTACGAGCAGTACTTC.

The V and J genes are TRBV27 and TRBJ1-1; D gene uncertain. The CDR3 has 14 residues. Germline V gives CDR1 MNHEY, CDR2 SMNVEV (reference sequence). V gave up 2 bases and J gave up 5 bases, with 12 bases separating them. The CDR3 here is CASSLKSARTEAFF. As DNA, the CDR3 is TGTGCCAGCAGTTTAAAGAGTGCGAGGACTGAAGCTTTCTTT.

V is TRBV24-1 and J is TRBJ2-2; 9 bases are a match to TRBD2. In germline, CDR1 is KGHDR, CDR2 SFDVKD. The J segment lost 4 bases and the V segment lost 7 bases, leaving 3 bases of the junction unmatched. The CDR3 runs to 14 residues. CDR3 residues: CATRAGGSTGELFF. The CDR3 DNA sequence: TGTGCCACCAGGGCGGGGGGGAGCACCGGGGAGCTGTTTTTT.

The chain is built from TRBV29-1 and TRBJ2-7; either TRBD1 or TRBD2 may supply D (5 bases each). Trimming left V 5 bases short and J 6 bases short, with 8 bases between. The CDR3 runs to 10 residues. The germline CDR1 and CDR2 sequences are SQVTM and ANQGSEA. The CDR3 DNA reads as TGCAGCGTTTTGGGGACCGAGCAGTACTTC. This translates into CSVLGTEQYF.

The chain links TRBV20-1 to TRBJ2-5; no clear D. The germline CDR1 and CDR2 sequences are DFQATT and SNEGSKA (reference sequence). With 0 bases removed from V and 5 bases from J, the gap between germline ends came to 10 bases. The CDR3 contains 13 residues. CDR3 nucleotides: TGCAGTGCTAGAGAGACCGGGCGGGAGACCCAGTACTTC. Its translation is CSARETGRETQYF.

This clonotype occurred once. The V and J genes are TRBV30 and TRBJ1-1; D gene uncertain. V was cut by 3 bases and J by 10 bases, with 12 bases left in between. The germline V gene encodes CDR1 GTSNPN and CDR2 SVGIG (reference sequence). This CDR3 spans 11 amino acids. CDR3 protein: CAWRGGPRAFF. CDR3 bases: TGTGCCTGGAGAGGAGGGCCCAGAGCTTTCTTT.

J is TRBJ2-2 and V is TRBV5-4, with TRBD1 matching 7 bases. This CDR3 spans 16 amino acids. V trimming: 4 bases; J trimming: 1 base; junction bases outside the gene matches: 7. Germline CDR1 and CDR2: SGHNT and YYREEE (reference sequence). In nucleotides, the CDR3 is TGTGCCAGCAGCCGGACCAGGACAGGGAACACCGGGGAGCTGTTTTTT. Its protein product is CASSRTRTGNTGELFF.

J is TRBJ2-7 and V is TRBV3-1, with D tentatively TRBD1 or TRBD2 (5 bases each). This CDR3 contains 15 residues. V shed 1 base and J shed 9 bases, with 19 bases lying between them. Germline V gives CDR1 LGHDT, CDR2 YNNKEL (reference sequence). CDR3 residues: CASSQGWDGGYVQYF. The CDR3, as DNA: TGTGCCAGCAGCCAAGGTTGGGACGGCGGTTATGTGCAGTACTTC.

The chain links TRBV7-6 to TRBJ1-1; a possible D gene is TRBD1 (6 bases). V was shortened by 2 bases and J by 3 bases, with 10 bases between the two germline ends. The CDR3 totals 14 residues. The germline V gene has CDR1 SGHVS and CDR2 FNYEAQ. The CDR3 region has the DNA TGTGCCAGCAGCTTAAACAGGGTGGACACTGAAGCTTTCTTT. As protein: CASSLNRVDTEAFF.

The chain recombines TRBV30 with TRBJ2-3; D is possibly TRBD2 (6 bases). V was pared by 3 bases and J by 2 bases, with 18 bases between. Germline V lookup: CDR1 GTSNPN, CDR2 SVGIG (reference sequence). CDR3 size: 16 residues. The CDR3 DNA follows: TGTGCCTGGAGCGAGGGCCTCCGCGGGGACACAGATACGCAGTATTTT. Translated: CAWSEGLRGDTDTQYF.

The sample holds one count of this clonotype. This chain joins TRBV10-3 and TRBJ1-2; D is uncertain. The CDR3 runs 12 residues. The V end lost 0 bases, the J end lost 7 bases, and 6 bases lay between the germline ends. Germline-derived CDR1 and CDR2 are ENHRY and SYGVKD. CDR3 sequence reads: CAISESSAGYTF. The DNA for the CDR3 is TGTGCCATCAGTGAGTCGTCTGCTGGCTACACCTTC.

The chain recombines TRBV4-2 with TRBJ2-3; D may be TRBD2 (5 bases). The CDR3 spans 13 residues. Germline CDR1 is LGHNA and CDR2 is YNFKEQ. The germline V and J ends were trimmed by 7 bases and 4 bases, with 12 bases remaining between them. CDR3 residues: CASTAREADTQYF. CDR3 sequence (DNA): TGTGCCAGCACGGCCCGGGAAGCAGATACGCAGTATTTT.